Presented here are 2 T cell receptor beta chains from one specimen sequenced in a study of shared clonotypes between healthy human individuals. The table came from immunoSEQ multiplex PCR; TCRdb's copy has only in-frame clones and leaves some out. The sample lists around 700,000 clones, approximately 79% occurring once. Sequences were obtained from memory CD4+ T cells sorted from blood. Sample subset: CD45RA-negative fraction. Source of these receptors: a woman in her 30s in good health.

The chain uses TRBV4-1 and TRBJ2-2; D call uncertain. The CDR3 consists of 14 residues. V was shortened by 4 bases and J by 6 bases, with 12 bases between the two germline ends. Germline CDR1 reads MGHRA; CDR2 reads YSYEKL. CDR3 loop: CASSPPWWSGELFF. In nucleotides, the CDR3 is TGCGCCAGCAGCCCCCCCTGGTGGTCCGGGGAGCTGTTTTTT.

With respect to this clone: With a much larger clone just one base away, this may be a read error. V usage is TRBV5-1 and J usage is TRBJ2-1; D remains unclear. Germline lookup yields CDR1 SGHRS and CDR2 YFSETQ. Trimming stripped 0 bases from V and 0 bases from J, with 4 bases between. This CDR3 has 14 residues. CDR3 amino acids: CASSLGNSYNEQFF. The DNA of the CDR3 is TGCGCCAGCAGCTTGGGGAACTCCTACAATGAGCAGTTCTTC.